This is a list of T cell receptor beta chains from one sample in a study of blood T cells in healthy people across ages. TCRdb recomputed calls from the 5' RACE reads with MiXCR, one row per CDR3 protein. The table lists about 750,000 distinct CDR3 sequences, 53% of them singletons. Sequencing was carried out using blood. The receptor set was obtained from an elderly man in good health. The conserved cysteine and the conserved F or W are not part of the CDR3 here. Fields, in order: V gene, CDR3 protein.

V: TRBV27
CDR3: ASSFVGRGPETQY

V: TRBV2
CDR3: ASSETGTRNSPLH

V: TRBV2
CDR3: ASAEGASGGGEKLF

V: TRBV20-1
CDR3: SASLAGASYEQY

V: TRBV7-2
CDR3: ASSLVTSGGNEQF

V: TRBV12-3/TRBV12-4
CDR3: ANSVGPNTEAF

V: TRBV11-2
CDR3: ASSLDPTGKETQY

V: TRBV9
CDR3: ASSPWVAGGYYNEQF

V: TRBV2
CDR3: ASSEGLAGSSGANVLT

V: TRBV3-1
CDR3: ASGSSGSIETQY

V: TRBV6-4
CDR3: ASTKDGAMQY

V: TRBV24-1
CDR3: ATSDAGETYNEQY

V: TRBV20-1
CDR3: VGVRGASGRAAETQY

V: TRBV20-1
CDR3: SARDRAEQGGRYAY